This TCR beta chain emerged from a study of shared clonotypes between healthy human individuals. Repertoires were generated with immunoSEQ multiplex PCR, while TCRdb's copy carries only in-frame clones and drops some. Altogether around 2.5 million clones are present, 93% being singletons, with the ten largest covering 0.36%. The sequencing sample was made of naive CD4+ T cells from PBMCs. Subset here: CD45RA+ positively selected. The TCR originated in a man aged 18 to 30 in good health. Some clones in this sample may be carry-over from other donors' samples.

The CDR3 sequence is CASSARIGEPWYQETQYF. CDR3 nucleotides: TGTGCCAGCAGCGCAAGGATCGGGGAACCCTGGTACCAAGAGACCCAGTACTTC. The chain is built from TRBV14 and TRBJ2-5; the D gene is possibly TRBD2 (5 bases). The CDR3 length is 18 residues. In germline, CDR1 is SGHDN, CDR2 FVKESK. V was shortened by 5 bases and J by 0 bases, with 22 bases between the two germline ends.